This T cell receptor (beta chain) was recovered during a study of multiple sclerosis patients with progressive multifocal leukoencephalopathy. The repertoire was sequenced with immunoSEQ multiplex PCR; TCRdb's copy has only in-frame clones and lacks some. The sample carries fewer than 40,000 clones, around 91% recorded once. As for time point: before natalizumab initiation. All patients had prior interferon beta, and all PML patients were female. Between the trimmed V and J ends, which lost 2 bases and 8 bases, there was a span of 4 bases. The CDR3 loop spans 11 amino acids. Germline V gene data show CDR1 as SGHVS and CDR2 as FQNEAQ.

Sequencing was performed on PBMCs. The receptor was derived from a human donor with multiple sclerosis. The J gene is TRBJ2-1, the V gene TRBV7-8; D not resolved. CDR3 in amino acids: CASSLLDEQFF. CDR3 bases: TGTGCCAGCAGCTTATTAGATGAGCAGTTCTTC.